The rows below give T cell receptor beta chains drawn from one sample of a study of post-analysis software for immune sequencing data. TCRdb independently ran MiXCR on the PCR reads; one entry per CDR3 protein. The sample lists about 500,000 distinct CDR3 sequences, roughly 45% seen once, with 9% to 13% in the top ten. Material for sequencing was blood. These receptors originate from a girl between 10 and 17 years old with multiple sclerosis. CDR3s include the opening cysteine and the closing phenylalanine or tryptophan. D genes are given only for firm matches. Clone size is stated in some rows and not others, as once, few, many or a class when expanded.

>TRBV2|.|.|TRBJ1-5
TGTGCCAGCAGTGAAGTCAGGTCATTTCAGCCCCAGCATTTT
CASSEVRSFQPQHF
>TRBV4-3|few|TRBD1|TRBJ1-1
TGCGCCAGCAGCCAGGACAGGACGGTCGCTGAAGCTTTCTTT
CASSQDRTVAEAFF
>TRBV6-2/TRBV6-3|.|.|TRBJ2-3
TGTGCCAGCAGTTACGGAGCCAGAAGGGGCTACACAGATACGCAGTATTTT
CASSYGARRGYTDTQYF
>TRBV29-1|few|.|TRBJ2-7
TGCAGCGTCGGGACCGACAGCTCCTACGAGCAGTACTTC
CSVGTDSSYEQYF
>TRBV20-1|.|.|TRBJ2-1
TGCAGTGCCTCTAAAAGGGGGGAGCAGTTCTTC
CSASKRGEQFF
>TRBV7-3|.|.|TRBJ2-3
TGTGCCAGCAGCGAGGGAGGCGTTTTCGCAGATACGCAGTATTTT
CASSEGGVFADTQYF
>TRBV6-2/TRBV6-3|once|.|TRBJ2-7
TGTGCCAGCAGTAAAACCGGCCCTCAGCAGTACTTC
CASSKTGPQQYF
>TRBV28|many|.|TRBJ2-5
TGTGCCAGCAGTTTACGCCGGGGAGCTAGTCTACAAGAGACCCAGTACTTC
CASSLRRGASLQETQYF
>TRBV27|few|.|TRBJ2-5
TGTGCCAGCAGCCCCCCGTACCAAGAGACCCAGTACTTC
CASSPPYQETQYF
>TRBV10-2|.|.|TRBJ2-5
TGCGCCAGCAGTGAGTCCAGGGAAAGGGGTGAGCAGTACTTC
CASSESRERGEQYF
>TRBV18|few|.|TRBJ2-5
TGTGTCAGCTCACCACCGGTTGAGACCCAGTACTTC
CVSSPPVETQYF
>TRBV2|.|.|TRBJ1-5
TGTGCCAGCAGTGGATGGGGAAGGAGCGATCAGCCCCAGCATTTT
CASSGWGRSDQPQHF
>TRBV7-2|few|.|TRBJ1-2
TGTGCCAGCAGCGTACGTCAGGGAAAGAACTATGGCTACACCTTC
CASSVRQGKNYGYTF
>TRBV5-1|.|.|TRBJ2-5
TGCGCCAGCAGCTTGCGAGGGCCGCAAGAGACCCAGTACTTC
CASSLRGPQETQYF
>TRBV7-9|.|.|TRBJ2-5
TGTGCCACCGAAGAGACCCAGTACTTC
CATEETQYF
>TRBV5-1|few|.|TRBJ1-1
TGCGCCAGCAGCCCCCGTTGGGGGGGGAAGAATGGCACTGAAGCTTTCTTT
CASSPRWGGKNGTEAFF
>TRBV20-1|.|TRBD2|TRBJ2-3
TGCAGTGCTAGAGATGGACTAGCCGACACAGATACGCAGTATTTT
CSARDGLADTDTQYF
>TRBV5-1|.|.|TRBJ2-7
TGCGCCAGCAGCTTGGGAGGGGCCGGCTCCTACGAGCAGTACTTC
CASSLGGAGSYEQYF
>TRBV28|.|.|TRBJ2-7
TGTGCCAGCAGCTACGGCAGGAGCTTCCCCTACGAGCAGTACTTC
CASSYGRSFPYEQYF
>TRBV5-6|.|.|TRBJ2-1
TGTGCCAGCAGCTTGCAAGGGACCTACAATGAGCAGTTCTTC
CASSLQGTYNEQFF
>TRBV7-9|.|TRBD2|TRBJ2-1
TGTGCCAGCAGCTTTCGTGCTAGCGGGAGTGATAATGAGCAGTTCTTC
CASSFRASGSDNEQFF
>TRBV28|.|TRBD2|TRBJ2-3
TGTGCCAGCAGCGGACTAGCGGGGGAGAGGTATACGCAGTATTTT
CASSGLAGERYTQYF
>TRBV5-6|once|TRBD1|TRBJ2-5
TGTGCCAGCAGCGGGGAGGGACAGGGGTACCAAGAGACCCAGTACTTC
CASSGEGQGYQETQYF
>TRBV28|.|TRBD2|TRBJ2-2
TGTGCCAGCATCTCCGGAGCAGCGGGGACCGGGGAGCTGTTTTTT
CASISGAAGTGELFF
>TRBV28|few|.|TRBJ2-1
TGTGCCGCCGAAGGGGCCCTGGTGAATGAGCAGTTCTTC
CAAEGALVNEQFF
>TRBV12-3/TRBV12-4|.|.|TRBJ2-7
TGTGCCAGCAGTTCCGGAAATCAGAACGAGCAGTACTTC
CASSSGNQNEQYF
>TRBV6-9|few|.|TRBJ2-3
TGTGCCAACGGGGGACGTAACACAGATACGCAGTATTTT
CANGGRNTDTQYF
>TRBV25-1|few|.|TRBJ2-3
TGTGCCAGCAGTGACTTGGCAGATACGCAGTATTTT
CASSDLADTQYF
>TRBV27|.|.|TRBJ1-1
TGTGCCAGCAATGAGCGGCATCCTGGTATCACTGAAGCTTTCTTT
CASNERHPGITEAFF
>TRBV5-6|.|TRBD1|TRBJ1-2
TGTGCCAGCAGCATCGGGGACAGGCTAAGCTATGGCTACACCTTC
CASSIGDRLSYGYTF
>TRBV20-1|.|TRBD2|TRBJ2-7
TGCAGTGCTAGGGTCTTGACTAGCGGGTTCGAGCAGTACTTC
CSARVLTSGFEQYF
>TRBV3-1|.|.|TRBJ2-1
TGTGCCAGCAGCCAGATCGCAGGTGAGCAGTTCTTC
CASSQIAGEQFF